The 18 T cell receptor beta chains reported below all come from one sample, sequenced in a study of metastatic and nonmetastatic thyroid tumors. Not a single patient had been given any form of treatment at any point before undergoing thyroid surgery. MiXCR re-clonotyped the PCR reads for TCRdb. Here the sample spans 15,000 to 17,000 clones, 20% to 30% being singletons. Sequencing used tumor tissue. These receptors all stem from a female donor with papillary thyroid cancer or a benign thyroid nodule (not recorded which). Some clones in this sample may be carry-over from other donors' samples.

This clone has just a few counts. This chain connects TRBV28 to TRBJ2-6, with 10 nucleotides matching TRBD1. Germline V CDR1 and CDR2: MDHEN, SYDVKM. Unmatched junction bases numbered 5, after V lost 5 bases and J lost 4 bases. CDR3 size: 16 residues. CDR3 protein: CASSKGDRGGANVLTF. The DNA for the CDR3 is TGTGCCAGCAGTAAAGGGGACAGGGGCGGGGCCAACGTCCTGACTTTC.

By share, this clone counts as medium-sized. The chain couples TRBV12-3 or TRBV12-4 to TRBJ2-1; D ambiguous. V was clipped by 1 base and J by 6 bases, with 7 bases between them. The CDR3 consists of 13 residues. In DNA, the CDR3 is TGTGCCAGCAGTTTAGGCGGCCCCAATGAGCAGTTCTTC. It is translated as CASSLGGPNEQFF.

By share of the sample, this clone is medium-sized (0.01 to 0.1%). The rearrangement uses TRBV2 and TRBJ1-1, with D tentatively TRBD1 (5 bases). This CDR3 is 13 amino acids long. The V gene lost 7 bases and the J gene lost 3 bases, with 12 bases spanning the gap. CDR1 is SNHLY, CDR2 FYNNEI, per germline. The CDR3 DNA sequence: TGTGCCAGCACGATGGGGGAGGACACTGAAGCTTTCTTT. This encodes CASTMGEDTEAFF.

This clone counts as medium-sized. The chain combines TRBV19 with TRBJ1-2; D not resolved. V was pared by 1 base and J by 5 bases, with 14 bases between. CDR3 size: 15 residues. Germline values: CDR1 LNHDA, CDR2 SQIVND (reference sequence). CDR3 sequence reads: CASSIGVLGEYGYTF. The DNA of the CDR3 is TGTGCCAGTAGTATAGGTGTTCTTGGAGAGTATGGCTACACCTTC.

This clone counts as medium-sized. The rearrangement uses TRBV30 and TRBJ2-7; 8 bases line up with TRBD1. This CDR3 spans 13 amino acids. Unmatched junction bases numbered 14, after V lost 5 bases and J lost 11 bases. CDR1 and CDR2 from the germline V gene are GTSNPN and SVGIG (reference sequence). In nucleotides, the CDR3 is TGTGCCTGGGGCAGGGGGCTAGGGGGCCTCGAGTACTTC. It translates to CAWGRGLGGLEYF.

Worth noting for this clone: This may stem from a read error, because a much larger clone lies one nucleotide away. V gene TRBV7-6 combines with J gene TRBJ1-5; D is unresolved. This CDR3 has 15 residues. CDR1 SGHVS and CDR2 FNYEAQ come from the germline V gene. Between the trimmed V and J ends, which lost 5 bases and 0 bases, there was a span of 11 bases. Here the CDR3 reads CASSQSAVSNQPQHF. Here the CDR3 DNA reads TGTGCCAGCAGCCAATCGGCAGTTAGCAATCAGCCCCAGCATTTT.

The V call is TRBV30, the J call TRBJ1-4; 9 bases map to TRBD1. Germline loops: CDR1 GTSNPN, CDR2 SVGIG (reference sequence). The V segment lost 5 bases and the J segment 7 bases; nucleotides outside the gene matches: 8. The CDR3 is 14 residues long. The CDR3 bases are TGTGCCTGGGGAAAACAGGGGGCTCCTGAAAAACTGTTTTTT. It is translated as CAWGKQGAPEKLFF.

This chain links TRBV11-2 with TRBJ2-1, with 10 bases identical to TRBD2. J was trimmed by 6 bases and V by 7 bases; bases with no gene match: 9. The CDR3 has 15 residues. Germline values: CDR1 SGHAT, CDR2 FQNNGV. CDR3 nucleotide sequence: TGTGCCAGCATCCGGACTAGCGGTAGGGCCAATGAGCAGTTCTTC. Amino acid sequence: CASIRTSGRANEQFF.

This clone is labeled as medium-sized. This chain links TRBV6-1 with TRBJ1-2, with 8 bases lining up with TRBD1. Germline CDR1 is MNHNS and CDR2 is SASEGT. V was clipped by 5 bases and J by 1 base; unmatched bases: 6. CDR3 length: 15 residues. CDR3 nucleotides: TGTGCCAGCAGTTCCGCAGGGGGCGGTAACTATGGCTACACCTTC. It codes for CASSSAGGGNYGYTF.

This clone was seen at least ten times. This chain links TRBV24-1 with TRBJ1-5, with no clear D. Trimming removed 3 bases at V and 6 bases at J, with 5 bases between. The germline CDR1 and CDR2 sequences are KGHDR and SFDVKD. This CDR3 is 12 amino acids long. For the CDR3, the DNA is TGTGCCACCAGTGATGGGGTTCAGCCCCAGCATTTT. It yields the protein CATSDGVQPQHF.

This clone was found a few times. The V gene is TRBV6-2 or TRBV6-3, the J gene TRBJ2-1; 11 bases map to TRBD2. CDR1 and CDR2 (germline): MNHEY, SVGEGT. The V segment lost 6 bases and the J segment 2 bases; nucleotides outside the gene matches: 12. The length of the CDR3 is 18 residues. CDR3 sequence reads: CASSSYGLAGTPYNEQFF. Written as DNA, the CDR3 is TGTGCCAGCAGCTCCTATGGACTAGCGGGTACCCCCTACAATGAGCAGTTCTTC.

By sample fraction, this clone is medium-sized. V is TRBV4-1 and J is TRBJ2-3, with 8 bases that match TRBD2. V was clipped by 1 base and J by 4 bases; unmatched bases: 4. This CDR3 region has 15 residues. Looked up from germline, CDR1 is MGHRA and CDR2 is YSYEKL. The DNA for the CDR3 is TGCGCCAGCAGCCAAGCGGGAGGGCCTTCAGATACGCAGTATTTT. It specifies CASSQAGGPSDTQYF.

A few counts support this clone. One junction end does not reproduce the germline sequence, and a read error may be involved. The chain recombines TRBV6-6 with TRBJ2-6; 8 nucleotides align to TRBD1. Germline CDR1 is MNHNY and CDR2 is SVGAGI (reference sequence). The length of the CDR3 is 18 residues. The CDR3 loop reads CASSPGQDESHRANFLTF. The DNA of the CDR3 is TGTGCCAGCAGCCCGGGACAGGATGAATCACATCGGGCCAACTTCCTGACTTTC.

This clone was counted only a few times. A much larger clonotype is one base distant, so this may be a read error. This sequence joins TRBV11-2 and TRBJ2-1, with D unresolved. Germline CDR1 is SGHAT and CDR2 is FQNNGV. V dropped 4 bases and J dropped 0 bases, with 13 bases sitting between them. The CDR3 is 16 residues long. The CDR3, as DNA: TGTGCCAGCAGCTCACGGGTAGATTACTCCTACAATGAGCAGTTCTTC. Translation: CASSSRVDYSYNEQFF.

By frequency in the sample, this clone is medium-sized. CDR3 bases: TGTGCCAGCTCACTCGGCCAGGTAGATGGCTACACCTTC. Its translation: CASSLGQVDGYTF. This chain connects TRBV18 to TRBJ1-2; D ambiguous. The germline V gene encodes CDR1 KGHSH and CDR2 LQKENI. The V and J ends lost 4 bases and 6 bases respectively, with 12 bases between them. The CDR3 length is 13 residues.

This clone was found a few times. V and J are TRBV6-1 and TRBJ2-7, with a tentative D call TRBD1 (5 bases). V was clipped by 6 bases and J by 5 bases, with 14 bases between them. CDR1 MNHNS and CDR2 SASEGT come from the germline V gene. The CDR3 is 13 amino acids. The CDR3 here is CASSLGPIDEQYF. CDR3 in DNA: TGTGCCAGCAGCTTGGGGCCAATTGACGAGCAGTACTTC.

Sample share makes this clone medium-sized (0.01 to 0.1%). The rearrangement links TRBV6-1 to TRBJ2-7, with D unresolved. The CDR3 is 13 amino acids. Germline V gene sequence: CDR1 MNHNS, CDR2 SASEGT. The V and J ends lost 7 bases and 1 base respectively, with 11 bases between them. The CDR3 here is CASTRTGSYEQYF. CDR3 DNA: TGTGCCAGCACCAGGACCGGGTCCTACGAGCAGTACTTC.

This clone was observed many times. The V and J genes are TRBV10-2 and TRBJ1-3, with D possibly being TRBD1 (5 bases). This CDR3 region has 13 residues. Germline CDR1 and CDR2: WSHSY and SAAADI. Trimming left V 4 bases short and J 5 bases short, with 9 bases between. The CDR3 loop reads CASSVGERNTIYF. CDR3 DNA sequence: TGCGCCAGCAGTGTGGGGGAACGAAACACCATATATTTT.